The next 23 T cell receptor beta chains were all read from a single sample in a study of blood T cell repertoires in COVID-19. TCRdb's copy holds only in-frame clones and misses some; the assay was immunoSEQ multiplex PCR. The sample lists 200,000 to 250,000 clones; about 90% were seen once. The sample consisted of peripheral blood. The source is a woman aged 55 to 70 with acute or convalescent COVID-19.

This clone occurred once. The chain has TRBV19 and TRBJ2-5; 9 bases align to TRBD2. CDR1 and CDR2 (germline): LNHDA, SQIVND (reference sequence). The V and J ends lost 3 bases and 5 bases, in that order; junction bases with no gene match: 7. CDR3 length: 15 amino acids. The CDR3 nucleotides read TGTGCCAGTAGTATTCTGGGCGGGAGGGGGGAGACCCAGTACTTC. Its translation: CASSILGGRGETQYF.

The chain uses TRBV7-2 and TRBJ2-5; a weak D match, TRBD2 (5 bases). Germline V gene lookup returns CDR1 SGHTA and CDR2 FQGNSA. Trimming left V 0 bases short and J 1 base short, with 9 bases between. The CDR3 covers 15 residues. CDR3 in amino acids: CASSLAGGFQETQYF. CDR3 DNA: TGTGCCAGCAGCTTAGCTGGAGGCTTCCAAGAGACCCAGTACTTC.

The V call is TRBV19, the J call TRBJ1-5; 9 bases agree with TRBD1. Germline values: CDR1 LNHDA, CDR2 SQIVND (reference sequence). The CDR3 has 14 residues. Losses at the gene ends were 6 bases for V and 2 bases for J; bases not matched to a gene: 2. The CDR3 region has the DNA TGTGCCAGTAGGAGACAGGGGGGCAATCAGCCCCAGCATTTT. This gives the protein CASRRQGGNQPQHF.

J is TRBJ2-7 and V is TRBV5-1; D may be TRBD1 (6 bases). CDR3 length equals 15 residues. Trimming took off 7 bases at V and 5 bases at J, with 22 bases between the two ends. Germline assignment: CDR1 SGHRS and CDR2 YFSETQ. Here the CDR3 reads CASSLRTGSEDEQYF. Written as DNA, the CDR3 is TGCGCCAGCTCGCTCCGAACAGGGTCTGAAGACGAGCAGTACTTC.

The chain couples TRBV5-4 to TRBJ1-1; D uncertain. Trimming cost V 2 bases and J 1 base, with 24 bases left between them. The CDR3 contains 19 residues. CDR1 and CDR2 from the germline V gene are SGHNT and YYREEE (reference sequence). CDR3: CASSFDPSRRGTENTEAFF. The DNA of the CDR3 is TGTGCCAGCAGCTTTGATCCCTCTCGGCGAGGAACTGAGAACACTGAAGCTTTCTTT.

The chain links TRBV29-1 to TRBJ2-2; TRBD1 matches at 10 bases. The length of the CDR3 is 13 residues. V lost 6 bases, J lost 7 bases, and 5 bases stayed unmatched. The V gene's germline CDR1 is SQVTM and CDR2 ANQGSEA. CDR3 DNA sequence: TGCAGCGTCCGACAGGGGGCTGGCGGGGAGCTGTTTTTT. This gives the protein CSVRQGAGGELFF.

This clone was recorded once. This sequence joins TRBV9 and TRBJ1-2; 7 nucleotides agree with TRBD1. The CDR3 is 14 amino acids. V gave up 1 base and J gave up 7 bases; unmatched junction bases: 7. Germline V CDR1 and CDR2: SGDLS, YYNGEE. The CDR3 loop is CASSVSPTGSGYTF. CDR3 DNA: TGTGCCAGCAGCGTATCCCCGACAGGGTCTGGCTACACCTTC.

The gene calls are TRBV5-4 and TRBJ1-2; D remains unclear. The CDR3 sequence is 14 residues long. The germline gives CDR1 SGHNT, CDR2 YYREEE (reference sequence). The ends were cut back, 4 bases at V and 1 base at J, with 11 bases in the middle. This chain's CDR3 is CASSHNFLNYGYTF. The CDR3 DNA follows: TGTGCCAGCAGCCACAATTTCCTTAACTATGGCTACACCTTC.

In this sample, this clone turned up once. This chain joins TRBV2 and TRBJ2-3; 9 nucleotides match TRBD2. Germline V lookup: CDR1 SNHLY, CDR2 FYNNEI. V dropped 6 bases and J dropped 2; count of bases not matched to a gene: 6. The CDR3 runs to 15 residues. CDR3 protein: CASRDSGGVTDTQYF. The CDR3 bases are TGTGCCAGCAGGGATAGCGGGGGTGTCACAGATACGCAGTATTTT.

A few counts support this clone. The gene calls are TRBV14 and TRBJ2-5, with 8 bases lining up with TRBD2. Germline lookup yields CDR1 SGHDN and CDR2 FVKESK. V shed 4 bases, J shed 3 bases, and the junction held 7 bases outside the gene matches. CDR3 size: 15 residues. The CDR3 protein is CASSRKRGPEETQYF. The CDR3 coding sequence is TGTGCCAGCAGCCGAAAGCGGGGGCCAGAAGAGACCCAGTACTTC.

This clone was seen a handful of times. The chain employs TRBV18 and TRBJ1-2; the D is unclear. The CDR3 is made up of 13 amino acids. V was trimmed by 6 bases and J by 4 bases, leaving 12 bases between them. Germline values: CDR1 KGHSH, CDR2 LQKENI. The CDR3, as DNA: TGTGCCAGCTCCCCTGAAGAGATCTATGGCTACACCTTC. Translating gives CASSPEEIYGYTF.

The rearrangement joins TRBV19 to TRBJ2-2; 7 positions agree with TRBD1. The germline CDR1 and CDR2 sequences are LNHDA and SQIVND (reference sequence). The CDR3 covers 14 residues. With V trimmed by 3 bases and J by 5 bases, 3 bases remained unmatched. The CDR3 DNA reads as TGTGCCAGTAGTATTGGGGACAGAACCGGGGAGCTGTTTTTT. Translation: CASSIGDRTGELFF.

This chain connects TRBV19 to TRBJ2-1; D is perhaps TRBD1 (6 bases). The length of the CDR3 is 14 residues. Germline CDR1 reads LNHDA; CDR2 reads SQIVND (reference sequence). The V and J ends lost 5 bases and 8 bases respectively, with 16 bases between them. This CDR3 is CASSVRGRGYEQFF. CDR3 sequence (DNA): TGTGCCAGTAGTGTCAGGGGTAGGGGGTATGAGCAGTTCTTC.

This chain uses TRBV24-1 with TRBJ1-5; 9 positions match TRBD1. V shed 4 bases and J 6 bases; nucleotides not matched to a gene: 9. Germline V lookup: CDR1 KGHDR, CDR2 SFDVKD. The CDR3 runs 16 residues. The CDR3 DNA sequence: TGTGCCACCAGTGACCCCCGGACAGGGGAGGGTCAGCCCCAGCATTTT. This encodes CATSDPRTGEGQPQHF.

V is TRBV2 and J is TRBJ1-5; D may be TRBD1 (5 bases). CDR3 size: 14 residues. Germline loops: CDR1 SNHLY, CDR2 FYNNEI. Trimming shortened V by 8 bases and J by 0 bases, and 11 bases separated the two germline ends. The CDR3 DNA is TGTGCCAGCGAACAGGTCTTTAGCAATCAGCCCCAGCATTTT. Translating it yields CASEQVFSNQPQHF.

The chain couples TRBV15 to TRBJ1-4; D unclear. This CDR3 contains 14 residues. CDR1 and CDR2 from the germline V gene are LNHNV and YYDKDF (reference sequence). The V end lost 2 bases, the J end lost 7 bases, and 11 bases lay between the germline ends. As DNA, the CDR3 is TGTGCCACCAGCAGATACGGGTTGGGTGAAAAACTGTTTTTT. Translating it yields CATSRYGLGEKLFF. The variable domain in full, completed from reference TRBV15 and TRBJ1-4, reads DAMVIQNPRYQVTQFGKPVTLSCSQTLNHNVMYWYQQKSSQAPKLLFHYYDKDFNNEADTPDNFQSRRPNTSFCFLDIRSPGLGDTAMYLCATSRYGLGEKLFFGSGTQLSVL.

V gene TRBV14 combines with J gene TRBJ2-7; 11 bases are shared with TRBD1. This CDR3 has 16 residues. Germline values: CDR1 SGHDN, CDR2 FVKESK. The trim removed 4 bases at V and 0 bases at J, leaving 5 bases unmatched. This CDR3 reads CASSPGQGVSSYEQYF. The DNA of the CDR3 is TGTGCCAGCAGCCCGGGACAGGGGGTAAGCTCCTACGAGCAGTACTTC. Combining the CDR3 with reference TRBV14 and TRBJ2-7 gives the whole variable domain EAGVTQFPSHSVIEKGQTVTLRCDPISGHDNLYWYRRVMGKEIKFLLHFVKESKQDESGMPNNRFLAERTGGTYSTLKVQPAELEDSGVYFCASSPGQGVSSYEQYFGPGTRLTVT.

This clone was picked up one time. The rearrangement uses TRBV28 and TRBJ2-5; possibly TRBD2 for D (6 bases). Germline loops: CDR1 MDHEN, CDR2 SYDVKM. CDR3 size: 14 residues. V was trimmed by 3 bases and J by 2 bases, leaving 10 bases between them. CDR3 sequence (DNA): TGTGCCAGCAGTTTGTCGACTAGACAAGAGACCCAGTACTTC. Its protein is CASSLSTRQETQYF.

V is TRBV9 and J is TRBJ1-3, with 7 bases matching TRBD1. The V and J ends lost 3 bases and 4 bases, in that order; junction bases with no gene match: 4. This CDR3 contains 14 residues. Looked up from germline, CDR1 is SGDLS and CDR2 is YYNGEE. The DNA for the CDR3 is TGTGCCAGCAGCGACACAGGGGTCGGAAACACCATATATTTT. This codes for CASSDTGVGNTIYF. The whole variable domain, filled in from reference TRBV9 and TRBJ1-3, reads DSGVTQTPKHLITATGQRVTLRCSPRSGDLSVYWYQQSLDQGLQFLIQYYNGEERAKGNILERFSAQQFPDLHSELNLSSLELGDSALYFCASSDTGVGNTIYFGEGSWLTVV.

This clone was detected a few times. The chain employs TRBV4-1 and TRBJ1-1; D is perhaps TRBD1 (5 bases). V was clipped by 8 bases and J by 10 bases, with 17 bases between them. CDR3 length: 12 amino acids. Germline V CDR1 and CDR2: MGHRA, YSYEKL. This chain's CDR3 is CASRGAISGAFF. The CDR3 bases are TGCGCCAGCCGCGGGGCTATTTCGGGAGCTTTCTTT.

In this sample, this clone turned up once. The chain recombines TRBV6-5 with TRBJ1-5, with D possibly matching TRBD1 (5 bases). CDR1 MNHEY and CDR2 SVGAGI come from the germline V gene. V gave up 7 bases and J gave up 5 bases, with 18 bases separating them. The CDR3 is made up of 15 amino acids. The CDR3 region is CASMVVSSGDQPQHF. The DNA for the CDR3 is TGTGCCAGCATGGTAGTCAGCTCGGGGGATCAGCCCCAGCATTTT.

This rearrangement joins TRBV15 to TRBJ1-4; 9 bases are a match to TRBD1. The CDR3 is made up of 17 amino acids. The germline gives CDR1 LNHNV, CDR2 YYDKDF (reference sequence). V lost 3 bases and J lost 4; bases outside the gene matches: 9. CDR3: CATSRDTGGGINEKLFF. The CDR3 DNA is TGTGCCACCAGCAGGGATACAGGGGGCGGTATTAATGAAAAACTGTTTTTT.

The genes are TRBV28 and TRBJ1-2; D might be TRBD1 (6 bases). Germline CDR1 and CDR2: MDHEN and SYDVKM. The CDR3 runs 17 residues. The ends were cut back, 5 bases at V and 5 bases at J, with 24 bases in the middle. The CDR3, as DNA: TGTGCCAGCAGTCCTTACAACACCGGACAGCTCGGGTATGGCTACACCTTC. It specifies CASSPYNTGQLGYGYTF.